These 22 T cell receptor beta chains originate from one sample sequenced in a study of blood T cells in healthy people across ages (dated by TCRdb to the mid-2010s). Library preparation was by 5' RACE. TCRdb lists the instrument as Illumina HiSeq 2500. A second PCR of about 7 to 12 cycles was run with a J-beta primer mix and a sample-barcoded 5' primer. The public reads were run again by TCRdb, first through fastp at Q25 and then through MiXCR, and only productive beta chains were kept. Duplicate CDR3 protein sequences are folded into a single record with the most common DNA and genes. This sample comprises about 780,000 distinct CDR3 sequences, 35% to 60% of them detected only once. The leading ten clones occupy 15% to 20% of the sample. Sequencing was done on a sample of blood. These TCRs come from a man at least 80 years old in good health.

This clonotype was detected a few times. The chain links TRBV5-1 to TRBJ2-3; TRBD2 matches 7 bases. The length of the CDR3 is 15 residues. V was clipped by 6 bases and J by 0 bases; unmatched bases: 7. CDR1 and CDR2 (germline): SGHRS, YFSETQ. The CDR3 DNA reads TGCGCCAGCAACCAGGTGGGAGGGAGCACAGATACGCAGTATTTT. Translating it yields CASNQVGGSTDTQYF.

V and J are TRBV4-1 and TRBJ2-4; tentatively, D is TRBD2 (6 bases). This CDR3 is 18 amino acids long. V dropped 0 bases and J dropped 4 bases, with 19 bases sitting between them. The germline gives CDR1 MGHRA, CDR2 YSYEKL. CDR3 bases: TGCGCCAGCAGCCAAGAGGGAGGACTACACACCTCGAAAAACATTCAGTACTTC. Translation: CASSQEGGLHTSKNIQYF.

This clonotype was picked up many times. The J gene is TRBJ2-5, the V gene TRBV29-1; D gene unclear. The ends were cut back, 5 bases at V and 1 base at J, with 11 bases in the middle. The CDR3 totals 13 residues. CDR1 is SQVTM, CDR2 ANQGSEA, per germline. In nucleotides, the CDR3 is TGCAGCGTTTCTCCGGCGGCCCAAGAGACCCAGTACTTC. As protein: CSVSPAAQETQYF.

This clonotype was counted only a few times. The V call is TRBV18, the J call TRBJ2-7; the D gene is possibly TRBD1 (6 bases). Trimming removed 4 bases from V and 3 bases from J, with 13 bases in between. CDR1 is KGHSH and CDR2 is LQKENI in the germline V gene. This CDR3 is built from 14 residues. The CDR3 nucleotides are TGTGCCAGCTCACTTCCCGGGACACTCTACGAGCAGTACTTC. It translates to CASSLPGTLYEQYF. The whole variable domain, filled in from reference TRBV18 and TRBJ2-7, reads NAGVMQNPRHLVRRRGQEARLRCSPMKGHSHVYWYRQLPEEGLKFMVYLQKENIIDESGMPKERFSAEFPKEGPSILRIQQVVRGDSAAYFCASSLPGTLYEQYFGPGTRLTVT.

The rearrangement links TRBV30 to TRBJ2-7; 7 bases agree with TRBD2. The assigned J gene may be wrong: the sequence end matches TRBJ2-5 better. The CDR3 sequence is 16 residues long. Germline CDR1 is GTSNPN and CDR2 is SVGIG (reference sequence). CDR3 loop: CAWSAAVSSGRGTQYF. The CDR3 region has the DNA TGTGCCTGGAGTGCCGCGGTTTCTAGCGGAAGGGGGACCCAGTACTTC.

There are a few counts of this clonotype. CDR3 residues: CASSLNLQGRGDYGYTF. CDR3 DNA: TGTGCCAGCAGCTTGAACCTACAGGGGCGGGGTGACTATGGCTACACCTTC. J is TRBJ1-2 and V is TRBV7-2; the match to TRBD1 covers 7 bases. The junction had 13 bases not matched to a gene; V was cut back by 3 bases and J by 3 bases. The CDR3 consists of 17 residues. Germline V gene data show CDR1 as SGHTA and CDR2 as FQGNSA.

Notes on this clonotype: One end of the junction does not line up with germline, which may come from a read error. The J gene is TRBJ1-2, the V gene TRBV7-2, with 9 bases aligning to TRBD1. This CDR3 comprises 15 residues. CDR1 and CDR2 (germline): SGHTA, FQGNSA. The CDR3 sequence is CAGSQDRGPSYGYTF. The CDR3 region has the DNA TGTGCCGGCAGCCAGGACAGGGGACCGTCCTATGGCTACACCTTC. The whole variable domain, remainder taken from reference TRBV7-2 and TRBJ1-2, is GAGVSQSPSNKVTEKGKDVELRCDPISGHTALYWYRQSLGQGLEFLIYFQGNSAPDKSGLPSDRFSAERTGGSVSTLTIQRTQQEDSAVYLCAGSQDRGPSYGYTFGSGTRLTVV.

The V call is TRBV3-1, the J call TRBJ2-1, with D uncertain. The CDR3 is made up of 17 amino acids. Germline loops: CDR1 LGHDT, CDR2 YNNKEL (reference sequence). V shed 1 base and J shed 0 bases, with 13 bases lying between them. The CDR3 here is CASSQAPPSSSYNEQFF. The CDR3 DNA reads as TGTGCCAGCAGCCAAGCCCCCCCGTCCAGCTCCTACAATGAGCAGTTCTTC.

This clonotype was detected only a few times. This chain joins TRBV10-3 and TRBJ2-5; 10 bases agree with TRBD2. The CDR3 is 17 amino acids. The junction had 10 bases not matched to a gene; V was cut back by 1 base and J by 5 bases. CDR1 ENHRY and CDR2 SYGVKD come from the germline V gene. The CDR3 sequence: CAISELGSGRTSETQYF. CDR3 DNA: TGTGCCATCAGTGAGTTAGGTAGCGGGAGGACCTCGGAGACCCAGTACTTC.

The genes are TRBV18 and TRBJ2-5; no reliable D call. TRBJ2-7 matches the DNA end more closely, so the J call is doubtful. This CDR3 spans 13 amino acids. Per the germline V gene, CDR1 is KGHSH and CDR2 is LQKENI. CDR3 region: CASSQATWNEQYF. CDR3 in DNA: TGTGCCAGCTCACAGGCAACCTGGAACGAGCAGTACTTC.

V usage is TRBV28 and J usage is TRBJ2-7, with D uncertain. Germline V gene sequence: CDR1 MDHEN, CDR2 SYDVKM. Trimming removed 6 bases at V and 7 bases at J, with 16 bases between. This CDR3 region has 13 residues. This CDR3 reads CASRQERPWEQYF. The DNA of the CDR3 is TGTGCCAGCAGGCAAGAAAGACCCTGGGAGCAGTACTTC.

This clonotype has just a few counts. The chain links TRBV6-6 to TRBJ1-5; 7 bases line up with TRBD1. The CDR3 is 15 amino acids. The germline gives CDR1 MNHNY, CDR2 SVGAGI (reference sequence). The ends lost 2 bases at V and 7 bases at J; junction bases unmatched: 8. For the CDR3, the DNA is TGTGCCAGCAGTTACATGTCAGGGGGGGACCAGCCCCAGCATTTT. Residues: CASSYMSGGDQPQHF.

This clonotype turned up a few times. This chain joins TRBV20-1 and TRBJ2-5; 10 nucleotides line up with TRBD2. The J call may be incorrect, as the DNA end agrees better with TRBJ2-7. The CDR3 spans 15 residues. CDR1 is DFQATT, CDR2 SNEGSKA, per germline (reference sequence). CDR3 protein: CSARDKREGNYEQYF. Here the CDR3 DNA reads TGCAGTGCTAGAGATAAGCGGGAGGGCAATTACGAGCAGTACTTC.

The V and J genes are TRBV7-3 and TRBJ2-1, with TRBD1 matching 9 bases. Gene TRBJ2-7 matches the end of the DNA better, so the J call may be wrong. This CDR3 has 15 amino acids. Per the germline V gene, CDR1 is SGHTA and CDR2 is FQGTGA. The DNA of the CDR3 is TGTGCCAGCAGCCCGGACAGGGGCGCCTACAATGAGCAGTACTTC. Its protein is CASSPDRGAYNEQYF.

J is TRBJ2-7 and V is TRBV4-1; 9 bases map to TRBD2. Germline CDR1 and CDR2: MGHRA and YSYEKL. With V trimmed by 1 base and J by 2 bases, 3 bases remained unmatched. This CDR3 spans 15 amino acids. Here the CDR3 DNA reads TGCGCCAGCAGCCAAGGGGCGGGAGGGACCTACGAGCAGTACTTC. Amino acids: CASSQGAGGTYEQYF.

This clonotype was seen a handful of times. The DNA of the CDR3 is TGTGCCACCAGCGGAACTAGGAATCAGCCCCAGCATTTT. It encodes CATSGTRNQPQHF. V and J are TRBV15 and TRBJ1-5; D call uncertain. The CDR3 has 13 residues. Germline-derived CDR1 and CDR2 are LNHNV and YYDKDF (reference sequence). The V gene lost 5 bases and the J gene lost 4 bases, with 9 bases spanning the gap.

The chain links TRBV9 to TRBJ2-7, with 11 positions matching TRBD2. J was trimmed by 2 bases and V by 3 bases; bases with no gene match: 7. CDR1 and CDR2 from the germline V gene are SGDLS and YYNGEE. The CDR3 spans 16 residues. The CDR3 region has the DNA TGTGCCAGCAGCGCCTCCCTAGCGGGAGGTCCCTACGAGCAGTACTTC. Residues: CASSASLAGGPYEQYF. Filled out from reference TRBV9 and TRBJ2-7, the complete variable domain reads DSGVTQTPKHLITATGQRVTLRCSPRSGDLSVYWYQQSLDQGLQFLIQYYNGEERAKGNILERFSAQQFPDLHSELNLSSLELGDSALYFCASSASLAGGPYEQYFGPGTRLTVT.

This chain joins TRBV6-5 and TRBJ1-5; no firm D call. The V and J ends lost 6 bases and 0 bases respectively, with 12 bases between them. There are 15 residues in the CDR3. Germline V lookup: CDR1 MNHEY, CDR2 SVGAGI. For the CDR3, the DNA is TGTGCCAGCAGGGAGCGGGGAAGTAGCAATCAGCCCCAGCATTTT. It yields the protein CASRERGSSNQPQHF.

V gene TRBV7-9 combines with J gene TRBJ2-5; D gene ambiguous. Germline V CDR1 and CDR2: SEHNR, FQNEAQ (reference sequence). The CDR3 has 14 amino acids. V lost 5 bases, J lost 2 bases, and 12 bases lay in between. The CDR3 DNA reads as TGTGCCAGCAGCCCACAGTTCCATCAAGAGACCCAGTACTTC. It is translated as CASSPQFHQETQYF.

The chain combines TRBV20-1 with TRBJ2-2; TRBD2 matches at 10 bases. Germline assignment: CDR1 DFQATT and CDR2 SNEGSKA (reference sequence). The CDR3 spans 17 residues. V was pared by 0 bases and J by 3 bases, with 7 bases of the junction left unmatched. Here the CDR3 DNA reads TGCAGTGCTAGAGATTACGGGCTAGCGGGAGACACCGGGGAGCTGTTTTTT. Residues: CSARDYGLAGDTGELFF.

This clonotype was found once. The chain couples TRBV3-1 to TRBJ2-1; D remains ambiguous. Germline-derived CDR1 and CDR2 are LGHDT and YNNKEL (reference sequence). Deletions cut 4 bases from V and 4 bases from J, with 14 bases between. The CDR3 contains 15 residues. The CDR3 loop reads CASSPKQILYNEQFF. Here the CDR3 DNA reads TGTGCCAGCAGCCCGAAACAAATCCTTTACAATGAGCAGTTCTTC.

Details on this clonotype: This clone may be a read error of a much larger clone one base away. V and J are TRBV5-1 and TRBJ2-5; TRBD2 is a possible D gene (5 bases). CDR1 is SGHRS and CDR2 is YFSETQ in the germline V gene. This CDR3 has 15 amino acids. CDR3 sequence reads: CASSLGSVSQETRYF. CDR3 sequence (DNA): TGCGCCAGCAGCTTGGGTAGCGTTAGTCAAGAGACCCGGTACTTC.